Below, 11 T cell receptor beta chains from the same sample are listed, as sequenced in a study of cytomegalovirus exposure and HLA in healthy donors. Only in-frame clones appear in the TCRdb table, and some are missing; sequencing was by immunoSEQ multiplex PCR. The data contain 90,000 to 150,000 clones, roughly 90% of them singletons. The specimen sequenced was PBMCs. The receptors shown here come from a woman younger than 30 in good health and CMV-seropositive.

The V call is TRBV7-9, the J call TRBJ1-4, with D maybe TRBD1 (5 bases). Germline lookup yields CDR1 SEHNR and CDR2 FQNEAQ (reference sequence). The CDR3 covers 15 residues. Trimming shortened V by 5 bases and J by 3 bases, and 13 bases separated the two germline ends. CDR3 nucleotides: TGTGCCAGCAGCCCGCTAGGGGCCCCTAATGAAAAACTGTTTTTT. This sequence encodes CASSPLGAPNEKLFF.

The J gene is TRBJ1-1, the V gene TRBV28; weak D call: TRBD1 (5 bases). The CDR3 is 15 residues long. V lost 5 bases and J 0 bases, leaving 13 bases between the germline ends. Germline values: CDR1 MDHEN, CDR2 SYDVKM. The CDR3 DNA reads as TGTGCCAGCAGTAGGCAGACAGTCATGAACACTGAAGCTTTCTTT. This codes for CASSRQTVMNTEAFF.

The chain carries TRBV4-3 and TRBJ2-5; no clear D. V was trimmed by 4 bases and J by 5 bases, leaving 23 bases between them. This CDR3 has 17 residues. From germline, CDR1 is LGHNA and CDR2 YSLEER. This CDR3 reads CASSRSVLLSSGETQYF. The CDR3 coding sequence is TGCGCCAGCAGCCGGAGTGTCCTACTATCCTCCGGGGAGACCCAGTACTTC.

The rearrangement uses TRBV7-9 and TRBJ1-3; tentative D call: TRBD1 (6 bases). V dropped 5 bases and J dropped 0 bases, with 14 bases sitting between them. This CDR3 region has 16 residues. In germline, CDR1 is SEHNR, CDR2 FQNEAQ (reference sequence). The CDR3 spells CASSKRGGGSGNTIYF. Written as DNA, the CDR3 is TGTGCCAGCAGCAAACGGGGAGGGGGCTCTGGAAACACCATATATTTT.

The CDR3 protein is CSVETGPSDEQYF. DNA of the CDR3: TGCAGCGTTGAGACAGGGCCCTCGGACGAGCAGTACTTC. The gene calls are TRBV29-1 and TRBJ2-7, with 7 nucleotides matching TRBD1. The junction had 7 bases not matched to a gene; V was cut back by 3 bases and J by 5 bases. Germline V gene lookup returns CDR1 SQVTM and CDR2 ANQGSEA. The CDR3 covers 13 residues.

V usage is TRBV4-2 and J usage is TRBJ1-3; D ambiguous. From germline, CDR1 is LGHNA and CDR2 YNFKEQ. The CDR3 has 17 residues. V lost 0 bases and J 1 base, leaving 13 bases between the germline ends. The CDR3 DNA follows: TGTGCCAGCAGCCAAGATCGAGGCTACGGGTCTGGAAACACCATATATTTT. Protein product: CASSQDRGYGSGNTIYF.

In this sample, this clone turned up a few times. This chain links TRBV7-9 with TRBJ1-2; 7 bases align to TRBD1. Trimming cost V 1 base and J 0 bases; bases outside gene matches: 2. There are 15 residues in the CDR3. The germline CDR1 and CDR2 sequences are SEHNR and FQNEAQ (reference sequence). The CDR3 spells CASSLGTGTNYGYTF. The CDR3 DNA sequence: TGTGCCAGCAGCTTAGGGACAGGTACTAACTATGGCTACACCTTC. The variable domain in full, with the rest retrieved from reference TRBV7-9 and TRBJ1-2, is DTGVSQNPRHKITKRGQNVTFRCDPISEHNRLYWYRQTLGQGPEFLTYFQNEAQLEKSRLLSDRFSAERPKGSFSTLEIQRTEQGDSAMYLCASSLGTGTNYGYTFGSGTRLTVV.

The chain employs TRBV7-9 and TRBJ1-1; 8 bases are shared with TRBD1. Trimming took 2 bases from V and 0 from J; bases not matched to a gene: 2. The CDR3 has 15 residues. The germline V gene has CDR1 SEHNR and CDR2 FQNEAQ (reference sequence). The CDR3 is CASSLRTGMNTEAFF. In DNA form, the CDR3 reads TGTGCCAGCAGCTTAAGGACAGGGATGAACACTGAAGCTTTCTTT.

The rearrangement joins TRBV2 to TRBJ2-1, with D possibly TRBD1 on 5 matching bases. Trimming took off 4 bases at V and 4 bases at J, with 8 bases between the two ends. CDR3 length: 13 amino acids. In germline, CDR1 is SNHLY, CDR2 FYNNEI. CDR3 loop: CASSGQFYNEQFF. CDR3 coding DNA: TGTGCCAGCAGTGGACAGTTTTACAATGAGCAGTTCTTC.

The CDR3 loop reads CASTLGGGSAKDTQYF. Here the CDR3 DNA reads TGTGCCAGCACCCTCGGAGGAGGGAGTGCGAAAGATACGCAGTATTTT. The chain couples TRBV2 to TRBJ2-3; D perhaps matches TRBD2 (6 bases). Germline lookup yields CDR1 SNHLY and CDR2 FYNNEI. V shed 7 bases and J shed 5 bases, with 22 bases lying between them. The CDR3 extends over 16 amino acids. Looking up the rest from reference TRBV2 and TRBJ2-3 gives the full variable domain: EPEVTQTPSHQVTQMGQEVILRCVPISNHLYFYWYRQILGQKVEFLVSFYNNEISEKSEIFDDQFSVERPDGSNFTLKIRSTKLEDSAMYFCASTLGGGSAKDTQYFGPGTRLTVL.

CDR3 residues: CAISSGLSGNTIYF. The CDR3 bases are TGTGCCATCAGCTCGGGTCTCTCTGGAAACACCATATATTTT. The chain couples TRBV10-3 to TRBJ1-3; D gene uncertain. The germline V and J ends were trimmed by 6 bases and 0 bases, with 9 bases remaining between them. The CDR3 length is 14 residues. Per the germline V gene, CDR1 is ENHRY and CDR2 is SYGVKD.